These 2 T cell receptor beta chains originate from one sample sequenced in a study of shared clonotypes between healthy human individuals. The data were produced by immunoSEQ multiplex PCR, yet TCRdb's version contains in-frame clones alone and is incomplete. The sample lists more than 2 million clones; approximately 95% were seen once. Sequenced material: naive CD4+ T cells sorted from blood. Documented subset: CD45RA+ positively selected. The receptors shown here come from a man aged 18 to 35 in good health.

This clone was found once. The V and J genes are TRBV30 and TRBJ1-6, with D unresolved. The CDR3 loop spans 15 amino acids. The V gene's germline CDR1 is GTSNPN and CDR2 SVGIG (reference sequence). Trimming removed 1 base at V and 9 bases at J, with 16 bases between. CDR3 coding DNA: TGTGCCTGGAGTGCCCCTTTCAACCTACCTTCACCCCTCCACTTT. Translated: CAWSAPFNLPSPLHF.

V is TRBV28 and J is TRBJ1-1; D is possibly TRBD1 (5 bases). The germline V gene has CDR1 MDHEN and CDR2 SYDVKM. Trimming stripped 7 bases from V and 5 bases from J, with 14 bases between. The CDR3 is made up of 13 amino acids. The CDR3 nucleotides are TGTGCCAGCATTCGGGGGAGTTGGACTGAAGCTTTCTTT. This translates into CASIRGSWTEAFF. Using reference TRBV28 and TRBJ1-1 for the parts outside the CDR3, the full variable domain is DVKVTQSSRYLVKRTGEKVFLECVQDMDHENMFWYRQDPGLGLRLIYFSYDVKMKEKGDIPEGYSVSREKKERFSLILESASTNQTSMYLCASIRGSWTEAFFGQGTRLTVV.